The 2 T cell receptor beta chains listed next were all sequenced from one sample in a study of T cell clonality in common variable immunodeficiency. TCRdb's copy holds only in-frame clones and misses some; the assay was immunoSEQ multiplex PCR. In total the sample includes 30,000 to 40,000 clones, none of them seen once. The source material was peripheral blood mononuclear cells. All receptors come from a person between 18 and 75 years old in good health.

The table lists this clone with a few counts. Read sequence stops 3 residues before the CDR3 end, and the germline J gene provides the missing end. This chain links TRBV16 with TRBJ1-1; D is unclear. Per the germline V gene, CDR1 is KGHSY and CDR2 is FQNENV. Trimming pared 3 bases from V and 3 bases from J, leaving 11 bases between. CDR3 length equals 14 residues. The CDR3: CASSQRATDTEAFF. CDR3 DNA (partial): TGTGCCAGCAGCCAGAGGGCCACGGACACTGAA. Variable domain in full (rest from reference TRBV16 and TRBJ1-1): GEEVAQTPKHLVRGEGQKAKLYCAPIKGHSYVFWYQQVLKNEFKFLISFQNENVFDETGMPKERFSAKCLPNSPCSLEIQATKLEDSAVYFCASSQRATDTEAFFGQGTRLTVV.

Ten or more counts support this clone. The CDR3 extends 3 residues past the end of the read, so its final part is completed from the germline J gene. V is TRBV20-1 and J is TRBJ2-1, with 9 bases aligning to TRBD1. CDR3 size: 13 residues. Germline loops: CDR1 DFQATT, CDR2 SNEGSKA (reference sequence). J gave up 5 bases and V 7 bases, and 6 bases lay outside the gene matches. The CDR3 sequence is CSVPGTGNNEQFF. The DNA read from the CDR3 is TGCAGTGTTCCCGGGACAGGGAACAATGAG.